The 29 T cell receptor beta chains below all came from one sample that was sequenced in a study of blood T cell repertoires in COVID-19. Libraries were prepared by immunoSEQ multiplex PCR; TCRdb keeps only in-frame clonotypes and omits some of them. Found here are 250,000 to 300,000 clones, around 90% of them singletons; the top ten hold roughly 2.4%. Source material: peripheral blood. These receptors all stem from a woman between 50 and 59 years old who had recovered from COVID-19.

The table lists this clone with a few counts. J is TRBJ2-5 and V is TRBV6-5; 11 bases agree with TRBD2. The ends lost 6 bases at V and 5 bases at J; junction bases unmatched: 8. CDR3 size: 15 residues. Germline values: CDR1 MNHEY, CDR2 SVGAGI. The chain's CDR3 is CASRLSGGAVETQYF. Here the CDR3 DNA reads TGTGCCAGCAGACTTAGCGGGGGGGCCGTGGAGACCCAGTACTTC.

This chain connects TRBV11-2 to TRBJ2-7; maybe TRBD1 (6 bases). This CDR3 is built from 16 residues. Germline CDR1 SGHAT, CDR2 FQNNGV. V lost 4 bases and J 3 bases, leaving 19 bases between the germline ends. CDR3 region: CASSSGTGILIYEQYF. DNA of the CDR3: TGTGCCAGCAGCTCCGGAACAGGGATTTTAATCTACGAGCAGTACTTC.

The rearrangement uses TRBV27 and TRBJ1-2, with 7 positions matching TRBD1. The CDR3 runs to 14 residues. Looked up from germline, CDR1 is MNHEY and CDR2 is SMNVEV (reference sequence). J lost 3 bases, V lost 6 bases, and 7 bases had no gene match. Written as DNA, the CDR3 is TGTGCCAGCAGGACCACAACAGGGGACTATGGCTACACCTTC. Protein sequence: CASRTTTGDYGYTF.

The rearrangement joins TRBV6-5 to TRBJ2-3; D ambiguous. The CDR3 is made up of 13 amino acids. V lost 6 bases and J 2 bases, leaving 9 bases between the germline ends. Germline lookup yields CDR1 MNHEY and CDR2 SVGAGI. CDR3 bases: TGTGCCAGCAGGGGCCTAACCACAGATACGCAGTATTTT. Translation gives CASRGLTTDTQYF.

This chain uses TRBV10-3 with TRBJ2-3; 9 bases line up with TRBD2. V lost 6 bases and J lost 3; bases outside the gene matches: 10. The V gene's germline CDR1 is ENHRY and CDR2 SYGVKD. CDR3 length equals 16 residues. CDR3 sequence: CAISFTSGLATDTQYF. CDR3 DNA sequence: TGTGCCATCAGCTTCACTAGCGGGCTAGCGACAGATACGCAGTATTTT.

The chain employs TRBV10-3 and TRBJ1-2; D call uncertain. The V gene's germline CDR1 is ENHRY and CDR2 SYGVKD. The CDR3 has 14 amino acids. Trimming left V 0 bases short and J 1 base short, with 6 bases between. The chain's CDR3 is CAISESSVNYGYTF. CDR3 coding DNA: TGTGCCATCAGTGAGTCGTCTGTTAACTATGGCTACACCTTC.

Turning to this clone: Other DNA sequences of this sample code for an identical CDR3. The chain combines TRBV4-3 with TRBJ1-2; no reliable D call. The CDR3 loop spans 14 amino acids. V lost 0 bases and J 2 bases, leaving 7 bases between the germline ends. CDR1 and CDR2 (germline): LGHNA, YSLEER. The CDR3 region has the DNA TGCGCCAGCAGCCAAGAATCCGGGAACTATGGCTACACCTTC. Translated, it gives CASSQESGNYGYTF.

The chain carries TRBV5-1 and TRBJ2-1, with 9 bases that match TRBD2. V lost 3 bases, J lost 5 bases, and 6 bases stayed unmatched. Per the germline V gene, CDR1 is SGHRS and CDR2 is YFSETQ. CDR3 length equals 15 residues. CDR3 protein: CASSSYPSGNNEQFF. The CDR3 DNA reads TGCGCCAGCAGCTCATACCCTAGCGGGAACAATGAGCAGTTCTTC.

V is TRBV6-1 and J is TRBJ2-1; a weak D match, TRBD2 (6 bases). V dropped 2 bases and J dropped 4 bases, with 15 bases sitting between them. The CDR3 totals 16 residues. Germline CDR1 reads MNHNS; CDR2 reads SASEGT. The CDR3 loop is CASSEWGAEGYNEQFF. The CDR3 DNA reads TGTGCCAGCAGTGAATGGGGAGCGGAGGGATACAATGAGCAGTTCTTC.

The V and J genes are TRBV10-3 and TRBJ1-3; D might be TRBD1 (5 bases). V gave up 2 bases and J gave up 0 bases, with 11 bases separating them. Germline CDR1 and CDR2: ENHRY and SYGVKD. The CDR3 has 16 residues. The CDR3 nucleotides are TGTGCCATCAGTGAGGGGAGGAGGGGCTCTGGAAACACCATATATTTT. Translating gives CAISEGRRGSGNTIYF.

The genes are TRBV18 and TRBJ1-5; TRBD1 might be the D (5 bases). The CDR3 has 14 amino acids. Germline loops: CDR1 KGHSH, CDR2 LQKENI. Trimming stripped 5 bases from V and 4 bases from J, with 12 bases between. This CDR3 reads CASSEDRPNQPQHF. CDR3 in DNA: TGTGCCAGCTCAGAAGACAGACCGAATCAGCCCCAGCATTTT.

The chain is built from TRBV9 and TRBJ2-3, with D possibly TRBD2 on 5 matching bases. The CDR3 has 16 residues. The germline V and J ends were trimmed by 4 bases and 1 base, with 16 bases remaining between them. The germline V gene encodes CDR1 SGDLS and CDR2 YYNGEE. The CDR3 is CASSYPLEAGTDTQYF. The CDR3, as DNA: TGTGCCAGCAGCTATCCCCTGGAGGCGGGCACAGATACGCAGTATTTT. The variable domain in full, completed from reference TRBV9 and TRBJ2-3, reads DSGVTQTPKHLITATGQRVTLRCSPRSGDLSVYWYQQSLDQGLQFLIQYYNGEERAKGNILERFSAQQFPDLHSELNLSSLELGDSALYFCASSYPLEAGTDTQYFGPGTRLTVL.

The rearrangement links TRBV5-1 to TRBJ2-7; 9 bases are a match to TRBD1. The V gene's germline CDR1 is SGHRS and CDR2 YFSETQ. J lost 7 bases, V lost 4 bases, and 12 bases had no gene match. This CDR3 has 15 residues. Here the CDR3 reads CASSKNLQGAREQYF. For the CDR3, the DNA is TGCGCCAGCAGCAAGAATCTACAGGGGGCAAGGGAGCAGTACTTC.

The CDR3 here is CASSQEGRVGANVLTF. The CDR3 DNA is TGCGCCAGCAGCCAAGAAGGCAGGGTCGGGGCCAACGTCCTGACTTTC. This chain joins TRBV4-3 and TRBJ2-6; TRBD1 is a possible D gene (5 bases). V was trimmed by 0 bases and J by 4 bases, leaving 10 bases between them. Germline V gives CDR1 LGHNA, CDR2 YSLEER. The CDR3 consists of 16 residues.

J is TRBJ1-5 and V is TRBV4-2; 9 nucleotides agree with TRBD1. The V and J ends lost 4 bases and 6 bases, in that order; junction bases with no gene match: 4. The CDR3 consists of 14 residues. Germline V gene data show CDR1 as LGHNA and CDR2 as YNFKEQ. For the CDR3, the DNA is TGTGCCAGCAGCCCTGGACAGGGGACTCAGCCCCAGCATTTT. Its protein is CASSPGQGTQPQHF.

This clone showed up just a few times. This sequence joins TRBV7-6 and TRBJ2-7; 8 bases fit TRBD2. V shed 4 bases and J 2 bases; nucleotides not matched to a gene: 10. Per the germline V gene, CDR1 is SGHVS and CDR2 is FNYEAQ. This CDR3 has 16 amino acids. CDR3 loop: CASSSTTGTRAYEQYF. The CDR3 DNA is TGTGCCAGCAGCTCAACTACCGGGACTAGAGCCTACGAGCAGTACTTC. The variable domain in full, with the rest retrieved from reference TRBV7-6 and TRBJ2-7, is GAGVSQSPRYKVTKRGQDVALRCDPISGHVSLYWYRQALGQGPEFLTYFNYEAQQDKSGLPNDRFSAERPEGSISTLTIQRTEQRDSAMYRCASSSTTGTRAYEQYFGPGTRLTVT.

The chain employs TRBV5-6 and TRBJ2-5; 7 positions match TRBD1. Germline CDR1 reads SGHDT; CDR2 reads YYEEEE. The CDR3 extends over 15 amino acids. Trimming removed 4 bases from V and 3 bases from J; junction bases left unmatched: 9. CDR3 nucleotide sequence: TGTGCCAGCAGCAAGGCCGGGACAGACAAAGAGACCCAGTACTTC. Translation: CASSKAGTDKETQYF.

The rearrangement links TRBV6-2 or TRBV6-3 to TRBJ2-7; no firm D call. CDR3 length equals 13 residues. Germline CDR1 MNHEY, CDR2 SVGEGT. The V and J ends lost 0 bases and 4 bases respectively, with 7 bases between them. CDR3 nucleotide sequence: TGTGCCAGCAGTTACTCGTACATTTACGAGCAGTACTTC. Residues: CASSYSYIYEQYF.

The chain uses TRBV6-6 and TRBJ1-5; TRBD1 matches 8 bases. Unmatched junction bases numbered 2, after V lost 2 bases and J lost 5 bases. The CDR3 has 14 amino acids. The germline V gene encodes CDR1 MNHNY and CDR2 SVGAGI (reference sequence). The CDR3 reads CASSYTGGDQPQHF. The DNA of the CDR3 is TGTGCCAGCAGTTACACAGGGGGGGATCAGCCCCAGCATTTT.

This clone appeared a single time. The V call is TRBV28, the J call TRBJ2-1; tentatively, D is TRBD1 (7 bases). Germline-derived CDR1 and CDR2 are MDHEN and SYDVKM. V lost 6 bases to trimming and J lost 5 bases, with 20 bases between them. This CDR3 comprises 16 residues. CDR3 sequence: CASRPRGVWANNEQFF. CDR3 bases: TGTGCCAGCAGGCCCAGGGGGGTTTGGGCCAACAATGAGCAGTTCTTC.

The rearrangement uses TRBV27 and TRBJ2-7, with D possibly matching TRBD1 (7 bases). V shed 5 bases and J shed 0 bases, with 14 bases lying between them. Germline CDR1 MNHEY, CDR2 SMNVEV (reference sequence). This CDR3 has 15 residues. The CDR3 region has the DNA TGTGCCAGCAGTCCAGCAGGGGGGAACTCCTACGAGCAGTACTTC. Translation: CASSPAGGNSYEQYF.

This chain joins TRBV19 and TRBJ2-7, with 10 positions matching TRBD1. The CDR3 has 12 residues. With V trimmed by 10 bases and J by 4 bases, 4 bases remained unmatched. The germline gives CDR1 LNHDA, CDR2 SQIVND (reference sequence). CDR3 coding DNA: TGTGCCACCCGGGACAGGGGATACGAGCAGTACTTC. The encoded protein is CATRDRGYEQYF.

This chain's CDR3 is CASQQGRLNTGELFF. The CDR3 DNA reads as TGTGCCAGCCAACAGGGCCGGTTGAACACCGGGGAGCTGTTTTTT. This chain joins TRBV11-1 and TRBJ2-2; the D gene is possibly TRBD1 (6 bases). Per germline, CDR1 SGHAT and CDR2 FQDESV (reference sequence). The V end lost 8 bases, the J end lost 1 base, and 14 bases lay between the germline ends. This CDR3 spans 15 amino acids.

The rearrangement uses TRBV10-3 and TRBJ2-3; perhaps TRBD1 as D (6 bases). This CDR3 contains 15 residues. Germline V gene lookup returns CDR1 ENHRY and CDR2 SYGVKD. V was shortened by 4 bases and J by 0 bases, with 11 bases between the two germline ends. In DNA, the CDR3 is TGTGCCATCAGTGTAGCAGGGGCTAGCACAGATACGCAGTATTTT. Encoded protein: CAISVAGASTDTQYF.

This clone was picked up one time. This rearrangement joins TRBV28 to TRBJ1-5; D might be TRBD1 (6 bases). The CDR3 runs 18 residues. CDR1 MDHEN and CDR2 SYDVKM come from the germline V gene. The V end lost 2 bases, the J end lost 0 bases, and 17 bases lay between the germline ends. CDR3 nucleotides: TGTGCCAGCAGTTTAAACCCCAGGACAGTCTATAGCAATCAGCCCCAGCATTTT. Residues: CASSLNPRTVYSNQPQHF.

The chain links TRBV12-5 to TRBJ1-1, with a weak D call TRBD1 (6 bases). CDR1 and CDR2 from the germline V gene are LGHNT and FRNRAP. This CDR3 contains 13 residues. The V end was cut by 1 base, the J end by 9 bases, with 12 bases between. Here the CDR3 reads CASGLARGQKAFF. For the CDR3, the DNA is TGTGCTAGTGGTTTGGCAAGAGGACAGAAAGCTTTCTTT.

The V gene is TRBV7-6, the J gene TRBJ2-1, with TRBD2 identical over 16 bases. The J segment lost 6 bases and the V segment lost 3 bases, leaving 5 bases of the junction unmatched. The CDR3 covers 17 residues. Germline assignment: CDR1 SGHVS and CDR2 FNYEAQ. The CDR3, as DNA: TGTGCCAGCAGCTTCGGGACTAGCGGGGGGGCCTTCAATGAGCAGTTCTTC. Translating gives CASSFGTSGGAFNEQFF.

The V call is TRBV7-2, the J call TRBJ1-4, with 9 nucleotides matching TRBD1. Trimming at V came to 5 bases and at J to 7 bases, leaving 5 bases not matched to a gene. This CDR3 is 14 amino acids long. Looked up from germline, CDR1 is SGHTA and CDR2 is FQGNSA. The CDR3 region has the DNA TGTGCCAGCAGCACCGACAGGGGGGCTGAAAAACTGTTTTTT. It specifies CASSTDRGAEKLFF.

The chain joins TRBV6-5 to TRBJ1-2; D is unclear. Germline CDR1 and CDR2: MNHEY and SVGAGI. V dropped 6 bases and J dropped 7 bases, with 15 bases sitting between them. This CDR3 spans 13 amino acids. The CDR3 region has the DNA TGTGCCAGCAGCTCGACGGAAAGCGCTGGCTACACCTTC. As protein: CASSSTESAGYTF.